Listed below are T cell receptor beta chains from one sample, sequenced in a study. TCRdb passed the RT-PCR reads through MiXCR, listing each CDR3 protein once. Here the sample spans fewer than 800,000 distinct CDR3 sequences, approximately 15% being singletons. Sequenced sample: memory CD4+ T cells from blood. All receptors come from a female donor in good health, serving as a healthy control. CDR3s include the opening cysteine and the closing phenylalanine or tryptophan. Fields, in order: J gene, V gene, clone size, CDR3 length, CDR3 protein. The listing skips clone size in some rows; elsewhere it reads once, few, many or a size class.

J: TRBJ2-5; V: TRBV10-3; size: many; length: 14; CDR3: CAISVLASQGTQYF
J: TRBJ1-2; V: TRBV6-5; size: few; length: 16; CDR3: CASSYSTVEGLYGYTF
J: TRBJ2-5; V: TRBV5-6; size: many; length: 14; CDR3: CASNRGQGAETQYF
J: TRBJ1-2; V: TRBV10-3; size: many; length: 14; CDR3: CAISEEQGTDGYTF
J: TRBJ2-4; V: TRBV7-9; size: few; length: 13; CDR3: CASSPWTIPVQYF
J: TRBJ2-7; V: TRBV6-6; size: many; length: 15; CDR3: CASSYSRPGAYEQYF
J: TRBJ2-7; V: TRBV4-2; size: NA; length: 16; CDR3: CASSQPGLADTYEQYF
J: TRBJ2-1; V: TRBV15; size: NA; length: 16; CDR3: CATSRDLGGGYNEQFF
J: TRBJ1-4; V: TRBV5-1; size: many; length: 14; CDR3: CASSRGQGQEKLFF
J: TRBJ2-5; V: TRBV7-2; size: many; length: 15; CDR3: CASSFQRGVQETQYF
J: TRBJ2-3; V: TRBV6-4; size: many; length: 15; CDR3: CASSDSSGGADTQYF
J: TRBJ1-1; V: TRBV27; size: NA; length: 12; CDR3: CASRDRGAEAFF
J: TRBJ1-4; V: TRBV6-5; size: few; length: 16; CDR3: CASSYRLQGAVGKLFF
J: TRBJ2-7; V: TRBV18; size: NA; length: 13; CDR3: CASSPGRTSEQYF
J: TRBJ2-7; V: TRBV20-1; size: many; length: 12; CDR3: CSAREGSYEQYF
J: TRBJ2-7; V: TRBV28; size: few; length: 12; CDR3: CATQGSVYEQYF
J: TRBJ1-2; V: TRBV10-3; size: many; length: 13; CDR3: CAISKDRNYGYTF
J: TRBJ2-1; V: TRBV6-6; size: NA; length: 12; CDR3: CASAPEYNEQFF
J: TRBJ2-5; V: TRBV10-3; size: few; length: 16; CDR3: CAISEFLIGQQETQYF
J: TRBJ2-2; V: TRBV20-1; size: many; length: 13; CDR3: CSAPGTSWGELFF
J: TRBJ1-4; V: TRBV20-1; size: few; length: 12; CDR3: CSASPGGEKLFF
J: TRBJ1-2; V: TRBV5-5; size: many; length: 15; CDR3: CASSLIWDANYGYTF
J: TRBJ2-2; V: TRBV5-1; size: few; length: 16; CDR3: CATKTMSSGDTGELFF
J: TRBJ2-7; V: TRBV5-1; size: few; length: 15; CDR3: CASSLGLTGPYEQYF
J: TRBJ1-5; V: TRBV20-1; size: once; length: 14; CDR3: CSARARGSNQPQHF
J: TRBJ2-1; V: TRBV5-1; size: many; length: 14; CDR3: CASSPGLARDEQFF
J: TRBJ2-5; V: TRBV24-1; size: NA; length: 13; CDR3: CATGEGDQETQYF
J: TRBJ2-3; V: TRBV20-1; size: few; length: 17; CDR3: CSARDSGLAKTTDTQYF
J: TRBJ1-5; V: TRBV20-1; size: many; length: 15; CDR3: CSAKVPVSSNQPQHF
J: TRBJ1-6; V: TRBV6-5; size: few; length: 16; CDR3: CASRRGPSSYNSPLHF
J: TRBJ2-7; V: TRBV10-2; size: many; length: 13; CDR3: CASSSTGGYEQYF
J: TRBJ2-1; V: TRBV6-1; size: NA; length: 16; CDR3: CASSLLADPSYNEQFF
J: TRBJ2-3; V: TRBV5-1; size: NA; length: 18; CDR3: CASSLEEIRLGGPDTQYF